This T cell receptor (beta chain) stems from a study of vaccination effects on CD4 cells after COVID-19. Study context: Samples that were drawn after vaccination came a median of 72 days after the second dose.

Antigen-specific CD4+ T cell clonotypes were called by their expansion after viral peptide-pool culture in ViraFEST. It was after nine to eleven days of culture that CD4+ T cells were isolated. Two doses of either BNT162b2 or mRNA-1273 were given to each participant. On this clone: Its antigen remains unidentified.

Here immunoSEQ multiplex PCR was the method, and the copy in TCRdb shows in-frame clones only, minus some. The sample consists of some 22,000 clones, about three quarters of them appearing once. In germline, CDR1 is GTSNPN, CDR2 SVGIG (reference sequence). Trimming removed 0 bases from V and 9 bases from J, with 21 bases in between. This CDR3 contains 16 residues. The sequence was collected from a human donor who received a COVID-19 vaccine. The sample in question was CD4+ T cells from PBMCs cultured with HCoV-NL63 spike peptides, obtained after COVID-19 vaccination. The rearrangement joins TRBV30 to TRBJ1-5; D call uncertain. The CDR3 bases are TGTGCCTGGAGTGTAACCGCCCCGACCTGGCAGAGGCCCCAGCATTTT. This gives the protein CAWSVTAPTWQRPQHF. The entire variable domain, with the rest obtained from reference TRBV30 and TRBJ1-5, is as follows: SQTIHQWPATLVQPVGSPLSLECTVEGTSNPNLYWYRQAAGRGLQLLFYSVGIGQISSEVPQNLSASRPQDRQFILSSKKLLLSDSGFYLCAWSVTAPTWQRPQHFGDGTRLSIL.